This T cell receptor beta chain was identified in a study of technical replicates of blood from a few donors. Here immunoSEQ multiplex PCR was the method, and the copy in TCRdb shows in-frame clones only, minus some. The sample consists of 67,000 or so clones, around nine tenths of them appearing once. Trimming took 4 bases from V and 13 from J; bases not matched to a gene: 11. Germline CDR1 and CDR2: SGHNT and YENEEA. CDR3 length: 13 amino acids. The TCR sequence derives from a human donor in good health. Source material: T cells isolated from PBMCs. V gene TRBV11-3 combines with J gene TRBJ1-2, with 8 positions matching TRBD1. The CDR3 DNA sequence: TGTGCCAGCAGCTCACGAATGGACAGGGCCACCACCTTC. Residues: CASSSRMDRATTF.